This paragraph covers one TCR beta chain sequence. These data come from a study of cytomegalovirus exposure and HLA in healthy donors. Trimming took 5 bases from V and 2 from J, leaving 9 bases between them. Germline V CDR1 and CDR2: SNHLY, FYNNEI. The CDR3 contains 13 residues. The study ran its PCR with 60 Vbeta and 13 Jbeta primers. Profiling relied on immunoSEQ multiplex PCR, and the TCRdb table lists in-frame clones only, not all of them. Counted here are under 170,000 clones, around 79% occurring once; the ten biggest clones make up roughly 6.7%. V gene TRBV2 combines with J gene TRBJ1-1; possibly TRBD1 for D (5 bases). Sequenced: PBMCs. The sequence was collected from a man aged 45-60 years in good health and CMV-seropositive. The CDR3 loop reads CASSQDRNTEAFF. DNA for the CDR3: TGTGCCAGCAGTCAAGACAGAAACACTGAAGCTTTCTTT. Full variable domain (remainder filled in from reference TRBV2 and TRBJ1-1): EPEVTQTPSHQVTQMGQEVILRCVPISNHLYFYWYRQILGQKVEFLVSFYNNEISEKSEIFDDQFSVERPDGSNFTLKIRSTKLEDSAMYFCASSQDRNTEAFFGQGTRLTVV.